This T cell receptor (beta chain) was recorded in a study of beta chain features in type 1 diabetes. Study-wide results and limits: In all four CD4+ subsets, TCRB CDR3 length was significantly, moderately reduced in type 1 diabetes. Whatever favoring of shorter templates PCR might show would apply equally to patients and controls.

Trimming removed 3 bases at V and 5 bases at J, with 14 bases between. CDR3 size: 15 residues. Per germline, CDR1 MNHEY and CDR2 SMNVEV (reference sequence). The table lists this clone with a few counts. Its antigen is not known. Using CD45RO/CCR7/CD25/CD127/CD95/CD27, CD4+ naive, central memory, regulatory and stem cell-like memory cells were sorted. Expressed TCRB transcripts were sequenced because the entire RNA isolate underwent reverse transcription. The assay was immunoSEQ multiplex PCR, and TCRdb's table has in-frame clones only and misses some. The data contain roughly 290,000 clones, approximately 15% of them seen just once; the ten biggest clones take up less than 0.02%.

The receptor's source is a man aged 18 to 30 with type 1 diabetes. V is TRBV27 and J is TRBJ2-1; a possible D gene is TRBD1 (5 bases). Input material: naive CD4+ T cells from blood. CDR3 sequence reads: CASSFEPTANNEQFF. CDR3 coding DNA: TGTGCCAGCAGTTTCGAACCGACAGCTAACAATGAGCAGTTCTTC.